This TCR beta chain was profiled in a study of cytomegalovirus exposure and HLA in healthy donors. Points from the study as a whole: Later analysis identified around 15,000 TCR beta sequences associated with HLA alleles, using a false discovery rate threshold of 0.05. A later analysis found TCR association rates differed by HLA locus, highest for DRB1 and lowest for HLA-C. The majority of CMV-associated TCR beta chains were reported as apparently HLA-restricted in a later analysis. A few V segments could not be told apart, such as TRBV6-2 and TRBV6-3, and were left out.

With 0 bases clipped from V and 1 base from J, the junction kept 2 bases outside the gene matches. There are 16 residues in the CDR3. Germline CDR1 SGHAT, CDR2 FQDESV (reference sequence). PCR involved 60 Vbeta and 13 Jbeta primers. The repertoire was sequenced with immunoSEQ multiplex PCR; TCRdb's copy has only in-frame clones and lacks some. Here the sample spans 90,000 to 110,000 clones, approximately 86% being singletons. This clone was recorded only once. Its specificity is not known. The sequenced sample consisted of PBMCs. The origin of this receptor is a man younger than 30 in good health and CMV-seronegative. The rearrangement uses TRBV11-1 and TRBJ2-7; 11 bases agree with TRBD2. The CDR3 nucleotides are TGTGCCAGCAGCTTAGCCGGGACTAGCGGATCCTACGAGCAGTACTTC. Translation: CASSLAGTSGSYEQYF.